The source of this TCR beta chain is a study of blood T cell repertoires in COVID-19 (dated by TCRdb to the early 2020s). Describing the broader study: Samples from collaborators originated in the United States, Italy and Spain and spanned both the acute and convalescent phases of COVID-19. The material from the prospective study consisted of cDNA or gDNA derived from T cells, B-cell-depleted T cells, or PBMCs. The repertoires were released in a freely available public database meant as a resource for research on the immune response to SARS-CoV-2. A de-identified subject ID, COVID-19 status, age in years and sex were almost always included in the sample metadata. Where available, HLA class I and class II types were taken from metadata supplied by the sample provider and were not determined by assay-based typing. The samples were drawn from two sources: the first 160 participants of the ongoing ImmuneRACE study, and 1,254 subjects contributed by 6 global collaborators. Subjects who had been exposed to COVID-19, were actively infected with it, or had recovered from it provided the deeply sampled blood TCRbeta repertoires that made up the dataset. Overall results and qualifications from the work: The amount of clinical and demographic metadata varied by source and participant and was provided uncurated.

From the cysteine up to the phenylalanine, the CDR3 has a length of 15 residues. The sequence is cut down to CDR3 DNA, 45 bases in frame from base 1. The germline V gene supplies CDR1 MNHNS and CDR2 SASEGT. V and J lose 0 bases and 2 bases, and a span of 10 bases separates them. Participants in the prospective study were aged about 18 to 89 years, lived in under 30 United States geographic areas, and enrolled through a virtual design. In the prospective study, cohorts were assigned on the basis of participant-reported clinical history obtained from a screening survey and a study questionnaire. Recovered participants in ImmuneRACE Cohort 3 were defined by two consecutive negative NP/OP PCR tests, clearance by a healthcare professional, or resolution of symptoms. In the prospective study, mobile phlebotomists collected whole blood, serum and a nasopharyngeal or oropharyngeal swab from each participant. Over a 2-month period, participants in the prospective study had the option of providing additional blood draws and questionnaires. Before DNA extraction, prospective study blood samples were shipped either frozen or at room temperature.

The immunoSEQ Assay, a bias-controlled multiplex PCR, was used to amplify TCRbeta CDR3 regions from genomic DNA. As for how the authors treated the data: Within the assay, amplification of reference gene primers was used to estimate how many nucleated cells each sample contained. Sequence reads were collapsed and filtered to measure the absolute abundance of every unique TCRbeta CDR3 rearrangement. Productive Simpson clonality was computed per sample as the square root of Simpson's diversity index over productive rearrangements. TCRdb took this table from immuneACCESS and kept in-frame rearrangements with V and J called. Such tables lack part of the clones; where checked against another copy, unresolved V genes explain under half of the gap, and the rest is unexplained. V, J and clone size reflect that table, while D and trimming were determined from the DNA. In this sample the table shows some 490,000 clones, 88% of which occur a single time. Approximately 8.3% of the sample is in the top ten clones.

About this clone itself: This receptor's antigen is unknown. No quality values exist for individual bases; no much larger clone is one base distant.

This clonotype was sampled from an older woman who had recovered from COVID-19. Sequences were obtained from PBMCs or T cells enriched from blood (not recorded which). The chain is made from TRBV6-1 and TRBJ1-2; the D gene assignment is ambiguous. The DNA reads as follows: TGTGCCAGCAGTGAAGCGCTCCATCTAAACTATGGCTACACCTTC. This translates into CASSEALHLNYGYTF.